This T cell receptor beta chain was identified during a study of blood T cell repertoires in COVID-19. Study context: From T cells, B-cell-depleted T cells, or PBMCs came the material, which was cDNA or gDNA.

This clone has a handful of counts. Original data processing: Amplifying reference gene primers gave estimates of nucleated cell counts. The assay was immunoSEQ multiplex PCR, and TCRdb's table has in-frame clones only and misses some. The V and J calls and the clone size are those of that table, but D and trimming were determined from the DNA. The sample holds around 20,000 clones; 86% are singletons and the top ten take roughly 9.8%. V was shortened by 5 bases and J by 0 bases, with 13 bases between the two germline ends. Germline loops: CDR1 DFQATT, CDR2 SNEGSKA (reference sequence). The CDR3 consists of 14 residues.

Sequencing was carried out using peripheral blood. The clonotype was recovered from a human donor in a cohort sampled during active COVID-19. The chain joins TRBV20-1 to TRBJ1-2, with a possible D match to TRBD1 (6 bases). The CDR3 DNA is TGCAGTGCTCGTGGACAGACAACTAACTATGGCTACACCTTC. Amino acids: CSARGQTTNYGYTF.